The 26 T cell receptor beta chains in this list originate from one sample, sequenced in a study of T cell responses to AZD1222 COVID-19 vaccine (dated by TCRdb to the early 2020s). Interpreted using the paper, the time point label stands for: about 28 days (+/-7) after the second vaccine dose. Libraries were prepared through the immunoSEQ multiplex PCR assay. What TCRdb holds here is the immuneACCESS table cut down to in-frame rearrangements. Part of the clones is not present; checked against another copy, under half of the missing clones reflect an unresolved V gene, and the others are unexplained. The sample table records some 130,000 clones; approximately 91% of these occur just once. Approximately 0.98% of the sample is held by the ten biggest clonotypes. The source was peripheral blood, collected 28 days after the second AZD1222 dose. These receptor sequences come from an adult who received the AZD1222 COVID-19 vaccine.

This clone came up once. The J gene is TRBJ2-5, the V gene TRBV28; 9 nucleotides align to TRBD2. V shed 4 bases, J shed 5 bases, and the junction held 5 bases outside the gene matches. This CDR3 spans 14 amino acids. The germline gives CDR1 MDHEN, CDR2 SYDVKM. The CDR3 sequence is CASSSPGLAETQYF. The CDR3 DNA is TGTGCCAGCAGTTCCCCCGGACTAGCGGAGACCCAGTACTTC.

This rearrangement joins TRBV7-9 to TRBJ1-1, with D possibly TRBD1 on 5 matching bases. Germline CDR1 is SEHNR and CDR2 is FQNEAQ (reference sequence). V was shortened by 8 bases and J by 0 bases, with 13 bases between the two germline ends. This CDR3 has 14 amino acids. The CDR3 sequence is CASERGLLNTEAFF. The CDR3 nucleotides are TGTGCCAGCGAAAGGGGACTTTTGAACACTGAAGCTTTCTTT.

The chain joins TRBV19 to TRBJ2-3, with D uncertain. This CDR3 has 12 residues. The V gene lost 3 bases and the J gene lost 6 bases, with 7 bases spanning the gap. The V gene's germline CDR1 is LNHDA and CDR2 SQIVND (reference sequence). CDR3 amino acids: CASSIVQDTQYF. In nucleotides, the CDR3 is TGTGCCAGTAGTATCGTTCAGGATACGCAGTATTTT.

The chain employs TRBV7-8 and TRBJ2-2, with a weak D call TRBD2 (5 bases). Between the trimmed V and J ends, which lost 3 bases and 5 bases, there was a span of 7 bases. The CDR3 extends over 13 amino acids. CDR1 SGHVS and CDR2 FQNEAQ come from the germline V gene. CDR3 region: CASSFQRTGELFF. As DNA, the CDR3 is TGTGCCAGCAGCTTCCAGCGGACCGGGGAGCTGTTTTTT.

This rearrangement joins TRBV7-9 to TRBJ1-4; perhaps TRBD1 as D (5 bases). CDR3 length: 15 residues. Trimming pared 8 bases from V and 8 bases from J, leaving 21 bases between. Per the germline V gene, CDR1 is SEHNR and CDR2 is FQNEAQ (reference sequence). The CDR3 protein is CASQGSAGREEKLFF. As DNA, the CDR3 is TGTGCCAGCCAGGGCTCGGCAGGGCGCGAAGAAAAACTGTTTTTT.

V and J are TRBV9 and TRBJ2-7; 10 nucleotides align to TRBD2. Germline CDR1 SGDLS, CDR2 YYNGEE. Trimming at V came to 0 bases and at J to 2 bases, leaving 2 bases not matched to a gene. The CDR3 is made up of 15 amino acids. In DNA form, the CDR3 reads TGTGCCAGCAGCGTAGGGACTAGCGGAACCTACGAGCAGTACTTC. Its protein product is CASSVGTSGTYEQYF.

The chain employs TRBV11-3 and TRBJ2-1, with TRBD2 as a possible D gene (6 bases). V lost 5 bases and J 7 bases, leaving 15 bases between the germline ends. This CDR3 contains 14 residues. Germline V lookup: CDR1 SGHNT, CDR2 YENEEA. The CDR3 here is CASSPAGSRNEQFF. Here the CDR3 DNA reads TGTGCCAGCAGCCCGGCGGGGTCCCGGAATGAGCAGTTCTTC.

This chain connects TRBV18 to TRBJ2-2; D might be TRBD2 (5 bases). Germline-derived CDR1 and CDR2 are KGHSH and LQKENI. The CDR3 loop spans 13 amino acids. With 8 bases removed from V and 2 bases from J, the gap between germline ends came to 9 bases. CDR3 loop: CASGGPNTGELFF. The DNA for the CDR3 is TGTGCCAGCGGCGGGCCCAACACCGGGGAGCTGTTTTTT.

J is TRBJ2-7 and V is TRBV3-1 (or the pseudogene TRBV3-2), with TRBD1 matching 8 bases. The ends lost 4 bases at V and 9 bases at J; junction bases unmatched: 8. Germline CDR1 is LGHDT and CDR2 is YNNKEL (reference sequence). CDR3 length: 13 amino acids. CDR3 nucleotide sequence: TGTGCCAGCAGCCGAATAGGACAGGGCGGGCAGTACTTC. It specifies CASSRIGQGGQYF.

CDR3 nucleotide sequence: TGCGCCAGCAGCTTGGTTGCGGGAGGCTACGAGCAGTACTTC. Residues: CASSLVAGGYEQYF. The V gene is TRBV5-1, the J gene TRBJ2-7, with 8 bases that match TRBD2. The CDR3 consists of 14 residues. The V gene end was trimmed by 0 bases and the J gene end by 3 bases; junction bases not matched to a gene: 2. The germline CDR1 and CDR2 sequences are SGHRS and YFSETQ.

As to this clone: This sample also contains other DNA sequences that code for the same CDR3. This chain joins TRBV9 and TRBJ1-1; D unresolved. This CDR3 comprises 13 residues. V lost 2 bases, J lost 5 bases, and 10 bases lay in between. Germline-derived CDR1 and CDR2 are SGDLS and YYNGEE. The CDR3: CASSVAGNTEAFF. The CDR3 DNA follows: TGTGCCAGCAGCGTCGCAGGTAATACTGAAGCTTTCTTT.

The rearrangement uses TRBV5-1 and TRBJ2-5; D is perhaps TRBD1 (6 bases). Germline V gene data show CDR1 as SGHRS and CDR2 as YFSETQ. V lost 2 bases to trimming and J lost 5 bases, with 13 bases between them. The CDR3 contains 14 residues. The CDR3 nucleotides are TGCGCCAGCAGCTTACAGGGTCTCGGGGAGACCCAGTACTTC. Its translation: CASSLQGLGETQYF.

This sequence joins TRBV7-9 and TRBJ1-1; D is undetermined. V lost 5 bases and J lost 7, with 11 bases in between. The CDR3 runs 12 residues. Germline V CDR1 and CDR2: SEHNR, FQNEAQ (reference sequence). In nucleotides, the CDR3 is TGTGCCAGCAGCCGATTAGGGCTTGAAGCTTTCTTT. Translation gives CASSRLGLEAFF.

The chain joins TRBV28 to TRBJ1-6, with D possibly TRBD1 on 6 matching bases. V was pared by 4 bases and J by 6 bases, with 16 bases between. The CDR3 covers 16 residues. From germline, CDR1 is MDHEN and CDR2 SYDVKM. CDR3 nucleotides: TGTGCCAGCAGTTATGGGACAAACTTGGGTAATTCACCCCTCCACTTT. Translation gives CASSYGTNLGNSPLHF.

The J gene is TRBJ2-5, the V gene TRBV2, with TRBD2 matching over 14 bases. CDR3 length: 18 amino acids. V trimming: 4 bases; J trimming: 5 bases; junction bases outside the gene matches: 12. Germline assignment: CDR1 SNHLY and CDR2 FYNNEI. The CDR3 reads CASSGLKGLAGERETQYF. The CDR3 DNA reads TGTGCCAGCAGTGGGTTGAAGGGACTAGCGGGAGAAAGGGAGACCCAGTACTTC.

This rearrangement joins TRBV29-1 to TRBJ2-1; the D is unclear. The V gene lost 3 bases and the J gene lost 4 bases, with 7 bases spanning the gap. Germline CDR1 SQVTM, CDR2 ANQGSEA. This CDR3 region has 12 residues. The CDR3 sequence: CSVDLAYNEQFF. The CDR3 region has the DNA TGCAGCGTTGACTTGGCTTACAATGAGCAGTTCTTC.

This clone has more than one count but fewer than ten. The CDR3 region is CASSVNRVIMNTEAFF. CDR3 coding DNA: TGTGCCAGCAGTGTGAACAGGGTGATTATGAACACTGAAGCTTTCTTT. This rearrangement joins TRBV6-1 to TRBJ1-1, with a tentative D call TRBD1 (6 bases). The CDR3 has 16 residues. Trimming cost V 4 bases and J 0 bases, with 15 bases left between them. CDR1 is MNHNS, CDR2 SASEGT, per germline.

This chain connects TRBV11-2 to TRBJ1-6; D unresolved. V was trimmed by 1 base and J by 0 bases, leaving 4 bases between them. The CDR3 is 15 residues long. In germline, CDR1 is SGHAT, CDR2 FQNNGV. The chain's CDR3 is CASSLAISYNSPLHF. CDR3 DNA sequence: TGTGCCAGCAGCTTAGCCATCTCCTATAATTCACCCCTCCACTTT.

V usage is TRBV6-5 and J usage is TRBJ2-5, with 10 nucleotides matching TRBD1. With V trimmed by 5 bases and J by 5 bases, 8 bases remained unmatched. This CDR3 contains 15 residues. Germline values: CDR1 MNHEY, CDR2 SVGAGI. The DNA of the CDR3 is TGTGCCAGCAGTACGCCGGGACAGGGGAGGGAGACCCAGTACTTC. Its protein product is CASSTPGQGRETQYF.

The rearrangement links TRBV5-1 to TRBJ2-5; D is undetermined. The CDR3 has 17 residues. CDR1 and CDR2 (germline): SGHRS, YFSETQ. V was shortened by 1 base and J by 0 bases, with 16 bases between the two germline ends. CDR3 coding DNA: TGCGCCAGCAGCTTGTATGCGGCAGGAACGTACCAAGAGACCCAGTACTTC. It codes for CASSLYAAGTYQETQYF.

The CDR3 loop is CASSGDYQPQHF. The CDR3 region has the DNA TGTGCCAGCAGCGGGGATTATCAGCCCCAGCATTTT. The chain employs TRBV7-9 and TRBJ1-5; D not resolved. V lost 5 bases to trimming and J lost 5 bases, with 7 bases between them. The CDR3 extends over 12 amino acids. The germline V gene has CDR1 SEHNR and CDR2 FQNEAQ (reference sequence).

V gene TRBV1 combines with J gene TRBJ2-7. TRBV1 is tagged as a pseudogene. This CDR3 region has 12 residues. The CDR3 sequence: CTERTLSYEQYF. The DNA for the CDR3 is TGCACGGAGCGGACACTCTCCTACGAGCAGTACTTC.

This sequence joins TRBV25-1 and TRBJ1-1; unclear D gene. The ends were cut back, 8 bases at V and 1 base at J, with 5 bases in the middle. CDR3 size: 11 residues. Germline V CDR1 and CDR2: MGHDK, SYGVNS. CDR3 residues: CASHKNTEAFF. The CDR3 region has the DNA TGTGCCAGCCACAAGAACACTGAAGCTTTCTTT. Drawing the rest from reference TRBV25-1 and TRBJ1-1, the complete variable domain is EADIYQTPRYLVIGTGKKITLECSQTMGHDKMYWYQQDPGMELHLIHYSYGVNSTEKGDLSSESTVSRIRTEHFPLTLESARPSHTSQYLCASHKNTEAFFGQGTRLTVV.

The chain couples TRBV11-3 to TRBJ2-2, with 9 bases lining up with TRBD1. The germline V gene encodes CDR1 SGHNT and CDR2 YENEEA. J gave up 8 bases and V 6 bases, and 7 bases lay outside the gene matches. This CDR3 region has 14 residues. This chain's CDR3 is CASRSGTGRGELFF. The CDR3, as DNA: TGTGCCAGCAGATCCGGGACAGGGAGAGGGGAGCTGTTTTTT.

V and J are TRBV4-1 and TRBJ2-1, with 11 bases identical to TRBD2. Germline-derived CDR1 and CDR2 are MGHRA and YSYEKL. The CDR3 spans 16 residues. Trimming at V came to 1 base and at J to 6 bases, leaving 5 bases not matched to a gene. CDR3 in amino acids: CASSQVRLAGSNEQFF. For the CDR3, the DNA is TGCGCCAGCAGCCAAGTGCGACTAGCGGGAAGCAATGAGCAGTTCTTC.

The V call is TRBV2, the J call TRBJ1-1, with D possibly being TRBD1 (5 bases). Germline V gene lookup returns CDR1 SNHLY and CDR2 FYNNEI. Trimming cost V 6 bases and J 7 bases, with 18 bases left between them. The CDR3 totals 14 residues. The CDR3 region is CASRAPGGGVEAFF. The CDR3 DNA is TGTGCCAGCAGAGCCCCTGGGGGGGGAGTTGAAGCTTTCTTT.